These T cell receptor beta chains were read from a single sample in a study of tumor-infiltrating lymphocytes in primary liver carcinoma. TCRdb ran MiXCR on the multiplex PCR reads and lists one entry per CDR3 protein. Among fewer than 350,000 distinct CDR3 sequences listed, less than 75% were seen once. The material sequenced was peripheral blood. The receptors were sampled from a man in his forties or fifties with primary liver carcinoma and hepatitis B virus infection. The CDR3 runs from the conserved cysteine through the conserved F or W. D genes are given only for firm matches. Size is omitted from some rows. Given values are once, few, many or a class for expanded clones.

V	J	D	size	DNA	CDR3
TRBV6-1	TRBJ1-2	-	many	TGTGCCAGCAGTGAATATCTCTTCACCTTC	CASSEYLFTF
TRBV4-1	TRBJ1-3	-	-	TGCGCCAGCAGCCAAGATGTGGCCCCTGGAAACACCATATATTTT	CASSQDVAPGNTIYF
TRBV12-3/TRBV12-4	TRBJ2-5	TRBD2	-	TGTGCCAGCAGTCTAGCGGGAGGACTCGAAGAGACCCAGTACTTC	CASSLAGGLEETQYF
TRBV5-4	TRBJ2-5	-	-	TGTGCCAGCAGCGTAGGGACGGAGACTCAAGAGACCCAGTGCTTC	CASSVGTETQETQCF
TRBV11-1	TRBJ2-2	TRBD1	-	TGTGCCAGCAGGACGGGACAGACTAACACCGGGGAGCTGTTTTTT	CASRTGQTNTGELFF
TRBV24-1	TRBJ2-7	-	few	TGTGCCACCAGTGATTCCCCCCGTGACGAGCAGTACTTC	CATSDSPRDEQYF
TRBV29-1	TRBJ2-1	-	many	TGCAGCGTTGAAAGCCTAGGGCGGGGTGAGCAGTTCTTC	CSVESLGRGEQFF
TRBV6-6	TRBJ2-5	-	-	TGTGCCAGCAGTTACCCCGGCAGCACGGTGGAGACCCAGTACTTC	CASSYPGSTVETQYF
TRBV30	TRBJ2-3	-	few	TGTGCCTACTGGGGGGATACGCAGTATTTT	CAYWGDTQYF
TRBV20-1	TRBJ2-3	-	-	TGCAGTGCTAGAGATTTAACGGGAGTAGCAGATACGCAGTATTTT	CSARDLTGVADTQYF
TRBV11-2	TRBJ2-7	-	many	TGTGCCAGCAGCTCTCTCAGGGCGATAACTTCCGACGAGCAGTACTTC	CASSSLRAITSDEQYF
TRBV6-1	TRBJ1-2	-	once	TGTGCCAGCAGAATCCATGCTAGCTATGGCTACACCTTC	CASRIHASYGYTF
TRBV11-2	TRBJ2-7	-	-	TGTGCCAGTAGCTCTAACAGGAACTCCTGCAAGCAGTACTTC	CASSSNRNSCKQYF
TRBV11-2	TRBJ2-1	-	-	TGTGCCAGCAGCTTCGGGCGGATCTTCTACAATGGGCAGTTCTTC	CASSFGRIFYNGQFF
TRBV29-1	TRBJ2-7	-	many	TGCAGCGTGGGGACCTACTACGAGCAGTACTTC	CSVGTYYEQYF
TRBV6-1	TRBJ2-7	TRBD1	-	TGTGCCAGCAGTGCCCATGGACAGGGCGGGTACGAGCAGTACTTC	CASSAHGQGGYEQYF
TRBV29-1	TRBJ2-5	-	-	TGCAGCGTTGGAGTTTTAGGGGTCCAAGAGATCCAGTACTTC	CSVGVLGVQEIQYF
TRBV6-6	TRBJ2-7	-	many	TGTGCCAGCACCCTAGGAGGGGTTCGTGACGAGCAGTACTTC	CASTLGGVRDEQYF
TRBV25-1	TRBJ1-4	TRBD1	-	TGTGCCAGCAGTGAAGGACAGGGACGGTCCGAAAAACTGTTTTTT	CASSEGQGRSEKLFF
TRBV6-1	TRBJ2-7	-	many	TGTGCCAGCAGTGACCTTAGAGGGAGCTCCTACGAGCAGTACTTC	CASSDLRGSSYEQYF
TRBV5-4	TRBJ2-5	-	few	TGTGCCAGCAGCTCGGTGGGGGGATTACAGACCCAGTACTTC	CASSSVGGLQTQYF
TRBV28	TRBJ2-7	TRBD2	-	TGTGCCAGCAGTTTCCCTAGCGGGAGGCGGGAGCAGTACTTC	CASSFPSGRREQYF
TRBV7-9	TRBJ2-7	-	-	TGTGCCAGCAGCTTACAGACGTCACTGTCCTACGAGCAGTACTTC	CASSLQTSLSYEQYF
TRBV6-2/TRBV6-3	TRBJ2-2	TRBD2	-	TGTGCCAGCAGTCCTAGCGGGAGTCGGAACACCGGGGAGCTGTTTTTT	CASSPSGSRNTGELFF
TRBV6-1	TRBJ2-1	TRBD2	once	TGTGCCAGCAGGGGGACTAGCTTGGACAATGAGCAGCTCTTC	CASRGTSLDNEQLF
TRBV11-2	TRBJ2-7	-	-	TGTGCCAGCAGCTTACTCGTCGGTGTCTCCGAGCTGTACTTC	CASSLLVGVSELYF
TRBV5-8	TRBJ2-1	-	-	TGTGCCAGCAGCTTGGAGGGGGATGAGCAGTCCTTC	CASSLEGDEQSF
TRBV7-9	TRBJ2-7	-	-	TGTGCCAGCAGCTTAGGGACAGTCACCTCTCAGTACTTC	CASSLGTVTSQYF
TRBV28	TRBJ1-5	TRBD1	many	TGTGCCAGCAGTGGTGGACAGGGGGCTTATCAGCCCCAGCATTTT	CASSGGQGAYQPQHF
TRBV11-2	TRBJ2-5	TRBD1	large	TGTGCCAGCAGCCCAGGGACAGGGATCGTGGAGACCCAGTACTTC	CASSPGTGIVETQYF
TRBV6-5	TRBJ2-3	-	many	TGTGCCAGCAGTGACGGCCCCGGGGCTACGCAGTATTTT	CASSDGPGATQYF
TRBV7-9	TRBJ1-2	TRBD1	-	TGTGCCAGCAGCCTGGGACAGTCTGCAAACTATGGCTACACCTTC	CASSLGQSANYGYTF
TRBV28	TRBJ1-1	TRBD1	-	TGTGCCAGCAGCTCCCCAGGGACAGTATTTGAAGCTTTCTTT	CASSSPGTVFEAFF
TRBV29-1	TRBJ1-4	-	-	TGCAGCGTCGCGACGGAACTGGGGGAAAAACTGCTTTTT	CSVATELGEKLLF
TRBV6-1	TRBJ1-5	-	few	TGTGCCAGCAGTGCGCGGGGCGATCAGCCCCAGCATTTT	CASSARGDQPQHF
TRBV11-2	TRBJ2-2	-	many	TGTGCCAGCAGCTTATGGAGAACCGGGGAGCTGTTTTTT	CASSLWRTGELFF
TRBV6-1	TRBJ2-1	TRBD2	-	TGTGCCAGCAGACCCCTCGGACTAGGAGGCTACAATGAGCAGCTCTTC	CASRPLGLGGYNEQLF
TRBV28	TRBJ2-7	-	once	TGTGCCAGCAGTCTCCCGACTAGTTACTACGAGCAGTACTTC	CASSLPTSYYEQYF